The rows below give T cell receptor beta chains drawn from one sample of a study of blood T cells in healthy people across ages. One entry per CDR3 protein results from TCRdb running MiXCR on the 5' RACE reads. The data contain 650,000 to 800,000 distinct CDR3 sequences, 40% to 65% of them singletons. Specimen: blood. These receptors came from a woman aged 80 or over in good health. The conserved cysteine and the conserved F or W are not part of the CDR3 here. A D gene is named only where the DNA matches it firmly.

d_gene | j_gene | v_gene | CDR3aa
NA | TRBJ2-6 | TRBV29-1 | SVEPGENLAGANVLT
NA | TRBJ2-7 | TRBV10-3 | AISPAAVTSYEQY
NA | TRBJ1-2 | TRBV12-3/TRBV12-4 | ASRLGLTYGYT
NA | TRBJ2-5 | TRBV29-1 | SVALRLKVETQY
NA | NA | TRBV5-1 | ASSFSASYSYNEQY
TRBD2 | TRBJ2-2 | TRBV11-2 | ASSLASGTSGGYTGELF
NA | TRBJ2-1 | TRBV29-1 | SVEALAENSYNEQF
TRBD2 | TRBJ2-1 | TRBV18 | ASSYGGGNYNEQF
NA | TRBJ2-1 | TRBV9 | ASSVGLHNEQF
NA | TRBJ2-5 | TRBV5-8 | ASSLGTQGGWQETQY
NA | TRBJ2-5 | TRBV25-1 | ASRAGEETQY
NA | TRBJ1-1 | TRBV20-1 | SALGVGTEAF
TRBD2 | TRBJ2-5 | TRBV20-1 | SAGGGGAGRETQY
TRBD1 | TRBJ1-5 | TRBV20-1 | SARSGTGSLIQH
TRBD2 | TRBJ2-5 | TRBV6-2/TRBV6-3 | ASSTTTMTSSLETQY